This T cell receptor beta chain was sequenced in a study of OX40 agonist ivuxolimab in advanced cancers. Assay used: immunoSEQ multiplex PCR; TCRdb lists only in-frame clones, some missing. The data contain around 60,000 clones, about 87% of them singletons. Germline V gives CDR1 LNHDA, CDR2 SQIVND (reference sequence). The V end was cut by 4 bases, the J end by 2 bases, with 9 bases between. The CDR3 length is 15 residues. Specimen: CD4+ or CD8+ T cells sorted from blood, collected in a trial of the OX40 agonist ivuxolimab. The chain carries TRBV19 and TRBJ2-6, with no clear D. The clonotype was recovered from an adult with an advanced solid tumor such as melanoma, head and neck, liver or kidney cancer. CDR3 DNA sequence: TGTGCCAGTAGTAAGTGGGAAGCTGGGGCCAACGTCCTGACTTTC. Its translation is CASSKWEAGANVLTF.